This T cell receptor beta chain was profiled in a study of T cell responses to AZD1222 COVID-19 vaccine (dated by TCRdb to the early 2020s). General notes on the study: AZD1222 recipients with second doses at about 4 weeks or about 12 weeks were pooled, because spike-specific TCR depth and breadth did not differ between schedules. Enrollment into the trials was organized by age into subgroups of 18-55, 56-69 and 70-plus years, and those subgroups contained roughly 140, 27 and 60 TCR-sequenced participants, respectively. TCR sequencing covered 230 to 250 trial participants: 200 to 220 given two doses of AZD1222 and 26 given two doses of MenACWY control vaccine.

The CDR3 regions of human TCRbeta chains were analyzed by immunosequencing. Under the source paper's analysis protocol: Repertoire TCRs were matched against a reference library of SARS-CoV-2-specific TCRs generated with the MIRA antigen-specificity platform. Breadth was defined as the fraction of unique TCRs that were SARS-CoV-2-associated, and depth was defined as the fraction of total T cells that were SARS-CoV-2-associated. Each spike-specific TCR was assigned to its reactive spike region and to a CD4 or CD8 class using the MIRA data. Log10-transformed breadth and depth values were compared by one-way ANOVA with Sidak's multiple comparisons tests. This immuneACCESS table, as held by TCRdb, lists in-frame sequences with V and J called but not all clones. Of the missing ones, under half trace to an unresolved V gene in checked studies; the others have no known cause. V, J and clone size derive from that table, while D and trimming were established from the DNA sequence. Present in this sample are approximately 170,000 clones, around 89% of which were seen just once. The ten largest clones capture about 6.9% of the sample.

General conclusions and limits of the study: A significant rise in spike-specific TCR breadth and depth was observed after two AZD1222 doses relative to day 0 and relative to MenACWY recipients. Reportedly, almost half of the unique spike-specific TCRs recognized epitopes lying outside the regions that are mutated in the B.1.351 and B.1.1.7 variants. Conclusions about previously exposed vaccinees were limited because only six AZD1222 recipients were SARS-CoV-2 seropositive at baseline. In the small 56-69-year group, the increase in depth fell short of significance, most likely because of low power. Most participants were white British and females outnumbered males, and the authors suggested that clonal diversity may have been underestimated. CD4 TCRs associated with the vaccine covered the entire spike protein, and the dominant responses were in regions 160-218 and 743-854. Because no day 14 peak-response samples were available, the repertoires could be characterized only after the peak T cell response.

The CDR3 numbers 15 residues from cysteine through phenylalanine. Here the CDR3 DNA is all that survives: 45 bases in frame from base 1. The CDR1 and CDR2 encoded by the germline V gene are MDHEN and SYDVKM. Trimming takes 7 bases off V and 7 bases off J; junction bases not matched to a gene: 14. What the time point label conveys for this sample: baseline before first vaccination. Vaccinee samples were obtained from the UK trials COV001 and COV002, which included a single-blind randomized controlled phase 2/3 trial of AZD1222 (ChAdOx1 nCoV-19) in healthy adults. Trial participant PBMC samples were collected at day 0 and day 28 after the second dose for TCRbeta chain sequencing. A remark on this clone: What this receptor recognizes is not known. Base qualities are missing; no much larger clone stands one base away.

The rearranged segments are TRBV28 and TRBJ1-1, with 8 central nucleotides matching TRBD1. Sequences were derived from peripheral blood, sampled on day 0 of AZD1222 vaccination. This clonotype was obtained from an adult in good health. CDR3 reads: CASTLLRTGRSEAFF. The nucleotide sequence is given as TGTGCCAGCACCCTACTCCGGACAGGGCGAAGTGAAGCTTTCTTT.